This T cell receptor (beta chain) was identified in a study of cytomegalovirus exposure and HLA in healthy donors. Study-wide points: The study dropped some indistinguishable V segments, TRBV6-2 and TRBV6-3 among them. For most subjects, TCR beta sequences were reported to predict HLA-A and HLA-B alleles with accuracy. According to the study, around 180 TCR beta chains were cytomegalovirus-associated.

About this clone: The target antigen is unknown.

The study ran its PCR with 60 Vbeta and 13 Jbeta primers. TCRdb's copy holds only in-frame clones and misses some; the assay was immunoSEQ multiplex PCR. Here the sample spans 110,000 to 150,000 clones, 73% being singletons. This CDR3 is 17 amino acids long. The germline V gene encodes CDR1 SGHTS and CDR2 YDEGEE. V lost 0 bases and J lost 0; bases outside the gene matches: 8. The specimen sequenced was PBMCs. The receptor was isolated from a woman aged 35 to 49 in good health and CMV-seronegative. The chain is built from TRBV5-8 and TRBJ1-2; 7 nucleotides match TRBD1. DNA of the CDR3: TGTGCCAGCAGCTTGGTACCGTCAGGGGGGACTAACTATGGCTACACCTTC. Translated, it gives CASSLVPSGGTNYGYTF.